One and the same sample provided the 28 T cell receptor beta chains below, sequenced in a study of blood T cell repertoires in COVID-19. The protocol was immunoSEQ multiplex PCR, while the TCRdb copy is restricted to in-frame clones and leaves out a portion. The sample records 140,000 to 150,000 clones, roughly 88% being singletons. Sequencing was carried out using peripheral blood. The source of these receptors is a woman aged 55-69 years with COVID-19, enrolled during active disease.

The rearrangement links TRBV6-4 to TRBJ2-3, with 11 bases matching TRBD1. Germline-derived CDR1 and CDR2 are MRHNA and SNTAGT. The CDR3 spans 16 residues. Trimming removed 6 bases from V and 6 bases from J; junction bases left unmatched: 11. CDR3 nucleotide sequence: TGTGCCAGCAGCGCAAGTTGGGACAGGGGGGATGATACGCAGTATTTT. This encodes CASSASWDRGDDTQYF.

The chain employs TRBV14 and TRBJ2-7, with 7 bases that match TRBD1. The V gene's germline CDR1 is SGHDN and CDR2 FVKESK. V trimming: 2 bases; J trimming: 3 bases; junction bases outside the gene matches: 1. There are 13 residues in the CDR3. The CDR3 bases are TGTGCCAGCAGCCAATCAGGGGGCTACGAGCAGTACTTC. Translating gives CASSQSGGYEQYF. The whole variable domain, filled in from reference TRBV14 and TRBJ2-7, reads EAGVTQFPSHSVIEKGQTVTLRCDPISGHDNLYWYRRVMGKEIKFLLHFVKESKQDESGMPNNRFLAERTGGTYSTLKVQPAELEDSGVYFCASSQSGGYEQYFGPGTRLTVT.

The rearrangement uses TRBV7-3 and TRBJ2-7; maybe TRBD1 (6 bases). The CDR3 is 18 residues long. Germline CDR1 SGHTA, CDR2 FQGTGA. V was pared by 1 base and J by 0 bases, with 19 bases between. CDR3 nucleotide sequence: TGTGCCAGCAGCTTAAAGGGGGTTCTGTCGAGGGTCTCCTACGAGCAGTACTTC. It specifies CASSLKGVLSRVSYEQYF.

The chain couples TRBV10-3 to TRBJ2-1; TRBD1 agrees at 7 bases. Germline CDR1 ENHRY, CDR2 SYGVKD. V trimming: 9 bases; J trimming: 2 bases; junction bases outside the gene matches: 4. The CDR3 extends over 13 amino acids. CDR3 region: CAMRGPTYNEQFF. The CDR3 bases are TGTGCCATGAGGGGGCCCACCTACAATGAGCAGTTCTTC.

The genes are TRBV6-2 or TRBV6-3 and TRBJ1-5; D remains unclear. Trimming pared 4 bases from V and 3 bases from J, leaving 10 bases between. This CDR3 comprises 14 residues. Germline-derived CDR1 and CDR2 are MNHEY and SVGEGT. The CDR3 nucleotides are TGTGCCAGCAGTTCGGGAGCTTCCAATCAGCCCCAGCATTTT. Translating gives CASSSGASNQPQHF.

The chain's CDR3 is CASSVDLGWNEQFF. For the CDR3, the DNA is TGTGCCAGCAGCGTAGATCTCGGTTGGAATGAGCAGTTCTTC. The V and J genes are TRBV9 and TRBJ2-1; D remains ambiguous. Germline values: CDR1 SGDLS, CDR2 YYNGEE. CDR3 size: 14 residues. V was clipped by 0 bases and J by 7 bases, with 11 bases between them.

The chain recombines TRBV5-1 with TRBJ2-3; D unresolved. CDR3 length: 13 amino acids. CDR1 SGHRS and CDR2 YFSETQ come from the germline V gene. V lost 0 bases and J 5 bases, leaving 7 bases between the germline ends. Written as DNA, the CDR3 is TGCGCCAGCAGCTTGGTGGAGTTAGATACGCAGTATTTT. It translates to CASSLVELDTQYF.

The genes are TRBV10-3 and TRBJ1-6; tentative D call: TRBD1 (6 bases). Germline V gene lookup returns CDR1 ENHRY and CDR2 SYGVKD. This CDR3 has 13 residues. V gave up 6 bases and J gave up 9 bases, with 12 bases separating them. The CDR3: CAIRGQGISPLHF. The DNA of the CDR3 is TGTGCCATCAGGGGGCAGGGGATTTCACCCCTCCACTTT.

V gene TRBV18 combines with J gene TRBJ1-2, with 8 nucleotides matching TRBD1. There are 14 residues in the CDR3. In germline, CDR1 is KGHSH, CDR2 LQKENI. The trim removed 3 bases at V and 8 bases at J, leaving 8 bases unmatched. The CDR3 coding sequence is TGTGCCAGCTCACCGCTGACAGGGGCTGAGGGCTACACCTTC. It encodes CASSPLTGAEGYTF.

The J gene is TRBJ1-2, the V gene TRBV7-9; 9 bases are shared with TRBD1. Germline values: CDR1 SEHNR, CDR2 FQNEAQ (reference sequence). J was trimmed by 6 bases and V by 5 bases; bases with no gene match: 1. The CDR3 runs to 12 residues. The CDR3 loop is CASSRTGDGYTF. For the CDR3, the DNA is TGTGCCAGCAGCAGGACAGGGGATGGCTACACCTTC.

V usage is TRBV21-1 and J usage is TRBJ1-5; TRBD1, the table's D call, lacks a check against the DNA. TRBV21-1 is a recognized pseudogene. There are 17 residues in the CDR3. The CDR3 reads CASSKRCQAYSNQPQHF. DNA of the CDR3: TGTGCCAGCAGCAAAAGGTGTCAGGCGTATAGCAATCAGCCCCAGCATTTT.

This clone was counted once. V and J are TRBV6-6 and TRBJ1-6, with a tentative D call TRBD1 (5 bases). The germline gives CDR1 MNHNY, CDR2 SVGAGI (reference sequence). V shed 7 bases and J shed 6 bases, with 16 bases lying between them. The CDR3 extends over 15 amino acids. CDR3 DNA: TGTGCCAGCACGGTTCTAGGGGCTGGTAATTCACCCCTCCACTTT. Translating it yields CASTVLGAGNSPLHF.

The rearrangement joins TRBV7-2 to TRBJ1-2; D ambiguous. The CDR3 has 13 residues. The germline CDR1 and CDR2 sequences are SGHTA and FQGNSA. The V gene lost 0 bases and the J gene lost 6 bases, with 8 bases spanning the gap. CDR3 in DNA: TGTGCCAGCAGCTTAGCGCCAGATGATGGCTACACCTTC. This codes for CASSLAPDDGYTF.

This chain joins TRBV13 and TRBJ1-3, with 7 bases aligning to TRBD1. V shed 0 bases, J shed 0 bases, and the junction held 2 bases outside the gene matches. Germline V gene data show CDR1 as PRHDT and CDR2 as FYEKMQ (reference sequence). The CDR3 covers 16 residues. CDR3 sequence (DNA): TGTGCCAGCAGCTTAGGTCCAGGGGGCTCTGGAAACACCATATATTTT. This sequence encodes CASSLGPGGSGNTIYF.

The gene calls are TRBV10-1 and TRBJ2-1, with D possibly TRBD1 on 5 matching bases. The CDR3 is made up of 16 amino acids. The germline V and J ends were trimmed by 0 bases and 3 bases, with 12 bases remaining between them. Looked up from germline, CDR1 is WNHNN and CDR2 is SYGVQD (reference sequence). The CDR3 region has the DNA TGCGCCAGCAGTGAGTCGGCGCGGACATACTACAATGAGCAGTTCTTC. Amino acid sequence: CASSESARTYYNEQFF.

The V and J genes are TRBV6-5 and TRBJ1-3, with D maybe TRBD1 (5 bases). Germline assignment: CDR1 MNHEY and CDR2 SVGAGI. The CDR3 is 15 amino acids. Trimming cost V 5 bases and J 0 bases, with 11 bases left between them. This CDR3 is CASSTGQHSGNTIYF. In nucleotides, the CDR3 is TGTGCCAGCAGTACTGGACAACACTCTGGAAACACCATATATTTT.

CDR3 amino acids: CASSYQGNGNQPQHF. DNA for the CDR3: TGTGCCAGTAGTTACCAGGGGAACGGCAATCAGCCCCAGCATTTT. V is TRBV19 and J is TRBJ1-5; weak D call: TRBD1 (6 bases). Germline CDR1 reads LNHDA; CDR2 reads SQIVND (reference sequence). This CDR3 has 15 amino acids. Trimming stripped 5 bases from V and 2 bases from J, with 13 bases between.

The rearrangement links TRBV27 to TRBJ2-3; D not certain. Germline-derived CDR1 and CDR2 are MNHEY and SMNVEV (reference sequence). V gave up 5 bases and J gave up 4 bases, with 13 bases separating them. CDR3 size: 14 residues. CDR3 region: CASSPPGVADTQYF. The CDR3 DNA follows: TGTGCCAGCAGTCCCCCGGGTGTGGCAGATACGCAGTATTTT.

The genes are TRBV19 and TRBJ1-1; 7 nucleotides match TRBD1. V was clipped by 6 bases and J by 0 bases; unmatched bases: 7. The germline V gene encodes CDR1 LNHDA and CDR2 SQIVND (reference sequence). This CDR3 has 15 amino acids. The CDR3 DNA reads TGTGCCAGTAGGGACTTCAGGGGGATGAACACTGAAGCTTTCTTT. It is translated as CASRDFRGMNTEAFF.

V gene TRBV7-2 combines with J gene TRBJ1-4, with 11 positions matching TRBD1. J gave up 7 bases and V 3 bases, and 4 bases lay outside the gene matches. The CDR3 totals 15 residues. Germline loops: CDR1 SGHTA, CDR2 FQGNSA. CDR3 amino acids: CASSFGGQGGEKLFF. CDR3 nucleotides: TGTGCCAGCAGCTTCGGGGGACAGGGGGGTGAAAAACTGTTTTTT.

This rearrangement joins TRBV30 to TRBJ2-7; 7 bases match TRBD1. This CDR3 contains 14 residues. The germline V gene encodes CDR1 GTSNPN and CDR2 SVGIG (reference sequence). The V gene end was trimmed by 2 bases and the J gene end by 6 bases; junction bases not matched to a gene: 10. CDR3 sequence: CAWSSSTQGSEQYF. DNA of the CDR3: TGTGCCTGGAGTTCCTCAACACAGGGGAGCGAGCAGTACTTC.

The rearrangement links TRBV27 to TRBJ1-1; TRBD1 aligns across 10 bases. With V trimmed by 4 bases and J by 4 bases, 6 bases remained unmatched. In germline, CDR1 is MNHEY, CDR2 SMNVEV (reference sequence). The CDR3 consists of 15 residues. The DNA of the CDR3 is TGTGCCAGCAGTTCTCGACAGGGGGCGGGCACTGAAGCTTTCTTT. This codes for CASSSRQGAGTEAFF.

This chain connects TRBV4-2 to TRBJ1-5; no clear D. This CDR3 is built from 14 residues. Trimming pared 0 bases from V and 4 bases from J, leaving 7 bases between. The germline CDR1 and CDR2 sequences are LGHNA and YNFKEQ. The CDR3 DNA reads TGTGCCAGCAGCCAAGAAAAGGAGAATCAGCCCCAGCATTTT. It translates to CASSQEKENQPQHF.

The chain uses TRBV4-2 and TRBJ2-6; the D gene is possibly TRBD2 (5 bases). Germline V gene data show CDR1 as LGHNA and CDR2 as YNFKEQ. The V end was cut by 0 bases, the J end by 0 bases, with 9 bases between. This CDR3 is built from 17 residues. The CDR3 nucleotides read TGTGCCAGCAGCCAAGAAGAAGGGAGCTCTGGGGCCAACGTCCTGACTTTC. Encoded protein: CASSQEEGSSGANVLTF.

The chain uses TRBV7-9 and TRBJ1-1; D is perhaps TRBD1 (5 bases). The CDR3 sequence is 17 residues long. Deletions cut 2 bases from V and 5 bases from J, with 21 bases between. Per germline, CDR1 SEHNR and CDR2 FQNEAQ (reference sequence). CDR3 region: CASSLRQGILKDTEAFF. DNA of the CDR3: TGTGCCAGCAGCTTAAGGCAGGGTATATTGAAAGATACTGAAGCTTTCTTT.

The chain uses TRBV5-5 and TRBJ1-6; the match to TRBD1 covers 10 bases. Germline lookup yields CDR1 SGHKS and CDR2 YYEKEE (reference sequence). This CDR3 region has 15 residues. The V and J ends lost 2 bases and 7 bases, in that order; junction bases with no gene match: 3. The CDR3 sequence: CASSLGTGVNSPLHF. The CDR3 nucleotides read TGTGCCAGCAGCTTAGGGACAGGGGTAAATTCACCCCTCCACTTT.

The CDR3 is CASSQLAGGNTGELFF. CDR3 sequence (DNA): TGTGCCAGCAGCCAACTAGCGGGGGGAAACACCGGGGAGCTGTTTTTT. J is TRBJ2-2 and V is TRBV4-2, with 11 bases fitting TRBD2. V dropped 2 bases and J dropped 2; count of bases not matched to a gene: 1. The CDR3 spans 16 residues. The germline CDR1 and CDR2 sequences are LGHNA and YNFKEQ.

This clone was detected only once. The chain joins TRBV29-1 to TRBJ2-2; 10 nucleotides agree with TRBD1. The CDR3 has 24 residues. Per germline, CDR1 SQVTM and CDR2 ANQGSEA. V was clipped by 1 base and J by 2 bases; unmatched bases: 28. CDR3 in amino acids: CSVEVRDRGPGGDRRPLNTGELFF. The CDR3 DNA follows: TGCAGCGTTGAAGTAAGGGACAGGGGCCCCGGTGGGGACCGCCGGCCCTTAAACACCGGGGAGCTGTTTTTT.